This T cell receptor beta chain stems from a study of blood T cell repertoires in COVID-19. About the research overall: COVID-19 samples from acute and convalescent phases originated in the United States, Italy and Spain. T cells, B-cell-depleted T cells, or PBMCs provided the cDNA or gDNA that served as material.

The authors' processing: Amplified reference gene primers provided the basis for estimating nucleated cell counts. Clones were read by immunoSEQ multiplex PCR, and TCRdb kept only the in-frame ones, dropping some. V, J and clone size are taken as reported in that table, and D and trimming were inferred from the DNA itself. Altogether 55,000 to 80,000 clones are present, about 83% being singletons, with the ten largest covering under 8%. This clone was seen a few times. Germline assignment: CDR1 KGHSH and CDR2 LQKENI. This CDR3 contains 16 residues. V lost 4 bases and J 7 bases, leaving 19 bases between the germline ends.

J is TRBJ2-2 and V is TRBV18; possible D gene TRBD1, 6 bases. The clonotype originates from a human donor in a cohort sampled during active COVID-19. The sequenced sample consisted of peripheral blood. For the CDR3, the DNA is TGTGCCAGCTCACTCCGGGACATAAAAGTAGGCGGGGAGCTGTTTTTT. This sequence encodes CASSLRDIKVGGELFF.